This TCR beta chain is drawn from a study of shared clonotypes between healthy human individuals. What was sequenced on ten immunoSEQ deep assay plates was unsorted PBMC DNA. Generated by immunoSEQ multiplex PCR, the TCRdb table keeps only in-frame clones and is missing some. This table has about half a million clones, 78% appearing once. The CDR3 contains 16 residues. Germline V CDR1 and CDR2: MDHEN, SYDVKM. The V gene end was trimmed by 5 bases and the J gene end by 3 bases; junction bases not matched to a gene: 12. Genomic DNA for unsorted samples was obtained from 80 million to 100 million PBMCs. With regard to this clone: The antigen remains undetermined.

Study results and limitations: It was only blood that was sampled, and tissue repertoires likely differ. Clonotype sharing across donors was expected to vary with sequencing depth.

V usage is TRBV28 and J usage is TRBJ1-2; 7 bases are shared with TRBD1. The specimen was PBMCs. The clonotype originates from a woman aged 35 to 49 in good health. Some clones in this sample may be carry-over from other donors' samples. CDR3 amino acids: CASSRSTGSGYYGYTF. The CDR3 DNA sequence: TGTGCCAGCAGTCGCTCGACAGGGTCCGGGTACTATGGCTACACCTTC.